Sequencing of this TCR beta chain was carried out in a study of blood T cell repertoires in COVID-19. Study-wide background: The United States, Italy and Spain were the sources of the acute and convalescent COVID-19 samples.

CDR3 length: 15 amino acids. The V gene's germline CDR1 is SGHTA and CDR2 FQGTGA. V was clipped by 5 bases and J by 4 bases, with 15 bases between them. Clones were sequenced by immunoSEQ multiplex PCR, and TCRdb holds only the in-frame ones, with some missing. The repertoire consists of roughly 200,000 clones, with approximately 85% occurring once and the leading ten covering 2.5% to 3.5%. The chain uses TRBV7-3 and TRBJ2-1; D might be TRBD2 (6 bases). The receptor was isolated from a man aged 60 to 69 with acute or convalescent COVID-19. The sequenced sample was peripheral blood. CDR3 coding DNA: TGTGCCAGCAGCACCCAGATTGGGGGGTACAATGAGCAGTTCTTC. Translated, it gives CASSTQIGGYNEQFF.